This T cell receptor beta chain was identified during a study of T cells after yellow fever vaccination. Study-level points and caveats: The sorted memory subsets sampled on day 0 contained almost no detectable vaccine-responding clonotypes.

V lost 1 base and J 7 bases, leaving 4 bases between the germline ends. The CDR3 spans 12 residues. Germline CDR1 is LNHDA and CDR2 is SQIVND (reference sequence). Via MiXCR, TCRdb re-called the 5' RACE reads, giving one row per CDR3 protein. The table has around 16,000 distinct CDR3 sequences, less than 5% seen once. This clonotype was found many times. The sequencing here drew on PBMCs, either bulk or a sorted T-cell subset (CD4+, CD8+, memory, or dextramer-sorted; not recorded which), taken 15 days after the yellow fever booster vaccination. This clonotype originated in a man between 25 and 39 years old who received the YFV17D yellow fever vaccine. The rearrangement links TRBV19 to TRBJ2-2; D ambiguous. The CDR3 spells CASSIADGELFF. In nucleotides, the CDR3 is TGTGCCAGTAGTATAGCGGACGGGGAGCTGTTTTTT. Filled out from reference TRBV19 and TRBJ2-2, the complete variable domain reads DGGITQSPKYLFRKEGQNVTLSCEQNLNHDAMYWYRQDPGQGLRLIYYSQIVNDFQKGDIAEGYSVSREKKESFPLTVTSAQKNPTAFYLCASSIADGELFFGEGSRLTVL.